The 7 T cell receptor beta chains below were found in one sample sequenced in a study of cytomegalovirus exposure and HLA in healthy donors. This table comes from immunoSEQ multiplex PCR, and its TCRdb copy is limited to in-frame clones, with some not included. The data contain about 360,000 clones, 75% to 90% of them singletons. Sequenced input: PBMCs. These receptors were collected from a woman between 18 and 29 years old in good health and CMV-seronegative.

V is TRBV6-4 and J is TRBJ1-6, with 7 bases fitting TRBD1. The V segment lost 8 bases and the J segment 7 bases; nucleotides outside the gene matches: 8. Germline-derived CDR1 and CDR2 are MRHNA and SNTAGT. The CDR3 is made up of 14 amino acids. CDR3 in DNA: TGTGCCAGCGGACAGGTCTTGGAGAATTCACCCCTCCACTTT. Its translation is CASGQVLENSPLHF.

V is TRBV7-8 and J is TRBJ1-4, with 9 bases fitting TRBD1. Germline V lookup: CDR1 SGHVS, CDR2 FQNEAQ. The V gene end was trimmed by 4 bases and the J gene end by 8 bases; junction bases not matched to a gene: 8. CDR3 length: 15 amino acids. Written as DNA, the CDR3 is TGTGCCAGCAGCTCAGAGACAGGGGGGCCGGAAAAACTGTTTTTT. It translates to CASSSETGGPEKLFF.

The chain is built from TRBV6-6 and TRBJ2-7; 8 bases are a match to TRBD1. The CDR3 length is 16 residues. Per germline, CDR1 MNHNY and CDR2 SVGAGI (reference sequence). Trimming removed 6 bases from V and 2 bases from J; junction bases left unmatched: 12. DNA of the CDR3: TGTGCCAGCAGCCAAACAGGGGGTGACTTCACCTACGAGCAGTACTTC. Translation gives CASSQTGGDFTYEQYF.

V is TRBV15 and J is TRBJ2-7; D possibly corresponds to TRBD1 (5 bases). The CDR3 spans 15 residues. Trimming took 5 bases from V and 3 from J, leaving 17 bases between them. Germline values: CDR1 LNHNV, CDR2 YYDKDF (reference sequence). This CDR3 is CATSERRFRDYEQYF. The DNA for the CDR3 is TGTGCCACCAGCGAGAGAAGGTTCAGGGACTACGAGCAGTACTTC.

The J gene is TRBJ2-7, the V gene TRBV5-4; 7 positions match TRBD2. The CDR3 consists of 13 residues. Per germline, CDR1 SGHNT and CDR2 YYREEE (reference sequence). V lost 10 bases and J lost 2; bases outside the gene matches: 9. The CDR3 loop reads CAVGGSSAYEQYF. The CDR3 DNA is TGTGCCGTGGGAGGGAGCTCAGCCTACGAGCAGTACTTC.

V and J are TRBV6-1 and TRBJ1-6; D not resolved. This CDR3 is built from 13 residues. Germline V gene lookup returns CDR1 MNHNS and CDR2 SASEGT. V lost 8 bases and J lost 0, with 5 bases in between. CDR3 in amino acids: CASGSSYNSPLHF. CDR3 nucleotides: TGTGCCAGCGGGAGCTCCTATAATTCACCCCTCCACTTT.

The chain couples TRBV2 to TRBJ1-4; 7 nucleotides match TRBD1. The CDR3 contains 17 residues. V lost 5 bases, J lost 0 bases, and 9 bases stayed unmatched. From germline, CDR1 is SNHLY and CDR2 FYNNEI. The CDR3 bases are TGTGCCAGCAGTCCAGGGGGGAGCCTGCCAACTAATGAAAAACTGTTTTTT. Protein sequence: CASSPGGSLPTNEKLFF.